This TCR beta chain was captured by sequencing in a study of response to subunit inactivated influenza vaccine (dated by TCRdb to about 2018). With regard to the full study: Deep quantitative T cell receptor repertoire profiling was used in the study to track responses to a trivalent subunit inactivated influenza vaccine.

What the work shows at the level of the full study, not this receptor alone: It was suggested by the authors that each seasonal influenza vaccination may recruit only a limited number of new T cells.

Libraries were constructed by RT-PCR. The sample was run on an Illumina HiSeq 2500. The public reads were quality trimmed at Q25 with fastp and then assembled into clones with MiXCR by TCRdb, keeping productive beta chains. Entries that share a CDR3 protein sequence are merged under the most common genes and DNA. The sample table records about 480,000 distinct CDR3 sequences; 11% of these occur just once. The ten largest clonotypes hold 10% to 15% of the sample. This clonotype showed up many times. Its binding antigen is unknown. No much larger clone is present one base from it, and per-base qualities are unavailable. This specimen's time point label, interpreted: 45 days after influenza vaccine administration. CDR3 length: 18 amino acids, cysteine to phenylalanine. The DNA shown is the 54-base CDR3, in frame from base 1. Unmatched junction bases come to 14, with V trimmed by 1 base and J by 5 bases. The germline V gene specifies SGHRS as CDR1 and YFSETQ as CDR2.

This receptor was obtained from a man in his fifties who received an inactivated influenza vaccine. Donor details come from another sample of the same person, matched by shared clones. Specimen: PBMCs from blood, collected more than 35 days after vaccination. The chain employs TRBV5-1 and TRBJ2-2; the junction holds 7 bases that match TRBD2. The CDR3 has the sequence CASSLIPLGLVGTGELFF. The DNA is TGCGCCAGCAGCTTGATACCGCTCGGACTAGTGGGTACCGGGGAGCTGTTTTTT.